Listed here are 19 T cell receptor beta chains from one sample, sequenced in a study of blood T cell repertoires in COVID-19. The protocol was immunoSEQ multiplex PCR, while the TCRdb copy is restricted to in-frame clones and leaves out a portion. The data hold some 350,000 clones, with 85% to 90% observed a single time. Input material: peripheral blood. The source of these receptors is a human donor in a cohort sampled during active COVID-19.

The chain uses TRBV7-9 and TRBJ1-6; 9 positions match TRBD1. Losses at the gene ends were 5 bases for V and 6 bases for J; bases not matched to a gene: 8. This CDR3 has 16 amino acids. Germline CDR1 reads SEHNR; CDR2 reads FQNEAQ (reference sequence). CDR3 amino acids: CASSNPRGQGNSPLHF. CDR3 in DNA: TGTGCCAGCAGCAACCCGAGGGGACAGGGTAATTCACCCCTCCACTTT. Drawing the rest from reference TRBV7-9 and TRBJ1-6, the complete variable domain is DTGVSQNPRHKITKRGQNVTFRCDPISEHNRLYWYRQTLGQGPEFLTYFQNEAQLEKSRLLSDRFSAERPKGSFSTLEIQRTEQGDSAMYLCASSNPRGQGNSPLHFGNGTRLTVT.

V is TRBV7-7 and J is TRBJ2-5; tentatively, D is TRBD2 (5 bases). The V gene lost 1 base and the J gene lost 2 bases, with 11 bases spanning the gap. The germline V gene encodes CDR1 SSHAT and CDR2 FNYEAQ (reference sequence). The CDR3 loop spans 15 amino acids. CDR3 sequence: CASSLGAGLQETQYF. CDR3 nucleotides: TGTGCCAGCAGCTTAGGGGCGGGCCTACAAGAGACCCAGTACTTC.

This clone was detected a few times. The chain links TRBV7-3 to TRBJ2-1; 10 bases align to TRBD2. The junction had 9 bases not matched to a gene; V was cut back by 5 bases and J by 8 bases. CDR1 and CDR2 from the germline V gene are SGHTA and FQGTGA. CDR3 length: 15 amino acids. This CDR3 is CASSALAGARDEQFF. CDR3 in DNA: TGTGCCAGCAGCGCCCTAGCGGGGGCTAGAGATGAGCAGTTCTTC.

The chain joins TRBV2 to TRBJ2-2; 7 bases match TRBD1. After removal of 11 bases from V and 6 bases from J, the junction contained 12 bases not matched to a gene. This CDR3 spans 14 amino acids. Germline-derived CDR1 and CDR2 are SNHLY and FYNNEI. The CDR3 coding sequence is TGTGCCGGGGGTAGGGACAGAGACGCCGGGGAGCTGTTTTTT. Protein product: CAGGRDRDAGELFF.

This chain joins TRBV14 and TRBJ2-3; D gene ambiguous. The germline V gene has CDR1 SGHDN and CDR2 FVKESK. Trimming took 3 bases from V and 2 from J, leaving 12 bases between them. The CDR3 consists of 15 residues. The DNA of the CDR3 is TGTGCCAGCAGCCACCCCTTTGACTCCACAGATACGCAGTATTTT. Protein product: CASSHPFDSTDTQYF. Full variable domain (missing parts from reference TRBV14 and TRBJ2-3): EAGVTQFPSHSVIEKGQTVTLRCDPISGHDNLYWYRRVMGKEIKFLLHFVKESKQDESGMPNNRFLAERTGGTYSTLKVQPAELEDSGVYFCASSHPFDSTDTQYFGPGTRLTVL.

The chain joins TRBV28 to TRBJ1-2, with D possibly being TRBD1 (6 bases). CDR3 length: 16 residues. The V end was cut by 5 bases, the J end by 0 bases, with 16 bases between. CDR1 and CDR2 from the germline V gene are MDHEN and SYDVKM. Written as DNA, the CDR3 is TGTGCCAGCAGTAGAGGGGGGGGCTTTACTAACTATGGCTACACCTTC. Protein sequence: CASSRGGGFTNYGYTF.

This chain links TRBV7-3 with TRBJ2-7; 9 nucleotides match TRBD2. Per germline, CDR1 SGHTA and CDR2 FQGTGA. CDR3 size: 14 residues. J gave up 6 bases and V 1 base, and 4 bases lay outside the gene matches. As DNA, the CDR3 is TGTGCCAGCAGCTTAAAAGCGGGAGGCTCCGAGCAGTACTTC. Protein product: CASSLKAGGSEQYF.

This clone has a handful of counts. V usage is TRBV28 and J usage is TRBJ2-2, with TRBD1 matching 7 bases. The CDR3 contains 13 residues. The V segment lost 7 bases and the J segment 3 bases; nucleotides outside the gene matches: 2. Per the germline V gene, CDR1 is MDHEN and CDR2 is SYDVKM. The CDR3 bases are TGTGCCAGCAACAGGGGAGACACCGGGGAGCTGTTTTTT. Translating gives CASNRGDTGELFF.

The rearrangement uses TRBV11-2 and TRBJ2-7; possibly TRBD1 for D (6 bases). This CDR3 contains 16 residues. Trimming cost V 0 bases and J 0 bases, with 12 bases left between them. Per the germline V gene, CDR1 is SGHAT and CDR2 is FQNNGV. This CDR3 reads CASSLDAGDISYEQYF. The CDR3 region has the DNA TGTGCCAGCAGCTTAGATGCAGGGGATATCTCCTACGAGCAGTACTTC. Full variable domain (remainder filled in from reference TRBV11-2 and TRBJ2-7): EAGVAQSPRYKIIEKRQSVAFWCNPISGHATLYWYQQILGQGPKLLIQFQNNGVVDDSQLPKDRFSAERLKGVDSTLKIQPAKLEDSAVYLCASSLDAGDISYEQYFGPGTRLTVT.

The genes are TRBV5-1 and TRBJ2-2, with 8 bases matching TRBD2. This CDR3 contains 14 residues. With V trimmed by 3 bases and J by 7 bases, 5 bases remained unmatched. Germline CDR1 and CDR2: SGHRS and YFSETQ. CDR3 in amino acids: CASSWTSIGGELFF. CDR3 DNA: TGCGCCAGCAGCTGGACTAGCATTGGCGGGGAGCTGTTTTTT.

The V gene is TRBV19, the J gene TRBJ2-7; a weak D match, TRBD2 (5 bases). This CDR3 has 15 residues. V lost 10 bases to trimming and J lost 3 bases, with 22 bases between them. Germline V lookup: CDR1 LNHDA, CDR2 SQIVND (reference sequence). CDR3 amino acids: CATAPGAESGYEQYF. CDR3 coding DNA: TGTGCCACCGCCCCCGGAGCCGAAAGCGGCTACGAGCAGTACTTC. Full variable domain (rest looked up from reference TRBV19 and TRBJ2-7): DGGITQSPKYLFRKEGQNVTLSCEQNLNHDAMYWYRQDPGQGLRLIYYSQIVNDFQKGDIAEGYSVSREKKESFPLTVTSAQKNPTAFYLCATAPGAESGYEQYFGPGTRLTVT.

The V and J genes are TRBV6-6 and TRBJ2-1, with 12 bases that match TRBD1. Losses at the gene ends were 4 bases for V and 8 bases for J; bases not matched to a gene: 9. CDR1 MNHNY and CDR2 SVGAGI come from the germline V gene (reference sequence). This CDR3 comprises 16 residues. Here the CDR3 DNA reads TGTGCCAGCAGTTCTTTTACCGGGACAGGGGGCGATGAGCAGTTCTTC. Translation gives CASSSFTGTGGDEQFF.

This clone was detected a few times. The gene calls are TRBV2 and TRBJ1-2; a weak D match, TRBD1 (6 bases). Between the trimmed V and J ends, which lost 3 bases and 4 bases, there was a span of 12 bases. Germline values: CDR1 SNHLY, CDR2 FYNNEI. This CDR3 comprises 14 residues. The CDR3 region is CASSDLRGSYGYTF. The CDR3 DNA is TGTGCCAGCAGTGACCTCAGGGGTAGCTATGGCTACACCTTC.

J is TRBJ2-1 and V is TRBV29-1, with a tentative D call TRBD1 (5 bases). The V end lost 6 bases, the J end lost 0 bases, and 12 bases lay between the germline ends. Germline V gene sequence: CDR1 SQVTM, CDR2 ANQGSEA. CDR3 length: 14 residues. The DNA of the CDR3 is TGCAGCGTGGGGCATAGTGGCTCCTACAATGAGCAGTTCTTC. As protein: CSVGHSGSYNEQFF.

The gene calls are TRBV5-1 and TRBJ1-6, with a possible D match to TRBD1 (5 bases). Germline-derived CDR1 and CDR2 are SGHRS and YFSETQ. Trimming removed 4 bases at V and 7 bases at J, with 9 bases between. The CDR3 is made up of 13 amino acids. DNA for the CDR3: TGCGCCAGCAGCACAGGACCAAATTCACCCCTCCACTTT. Encoded protein: CASSTGPNSPLHF.

This rearrangement joins TRBV3-1 (or the pseudogene TRBV3-2) to TRBJ2-3; 7 bases agree with TRBD2. The CDR3 has 18 amino acids. After removal of 2 bases from V and 5 bases from J, the junction contained 16 bases not matched to a gene. CDR1 LGHDT and CDR2 YNNKEL come from the germline V gene (reference sequence). The CDR3, as DNA: TGTGCCAGCAGCCAATTATGGGGAGGGCGGGAGCGGAAAGATACGCAGTATTTT. It specifies CASSQLWGGRERKDTQYF.

This chain links TRBV5-1 with TRBJ2-5; 15 nucleotides align to TRBD2. V was pared by 3 bases and J by 4 bases, with 7 bases of the junction left unmatched. This CDR3 region has 17 residues. Per the germline V gene, CDR1 is SGHRS and CDR2 is YFSETQ. The CDR3 sequence is CASSSISGLAGGETQYF. In nucleotides, the CDR3 is TGCGCCAGCAGCTCAATCTCGGGACTAGCGGGAGGAGAGACCCAGTACTTC.

The CDR3 sequence: CAISEKVPSGQDYGYTF. CDR3 nucleotides: TGTGCCATCAGCGAAAAAGTTCCATCCGGACAGGACTATGGCTACACCTTC. The gene calls are TRBV10-3 and TRBJ1-2, with 7 bases that match TRBD1. Germline CDR1 ENHRY, CDR2 SYGVKD. This CDR3 is built from 17 residues. V lost 6 bases to trimming and J lost 3 bases; unmatched junction nucleotides: 16.

The chain recombines TRBV15 with TRBJ1-2, with TRBD1 matching over 7 bases. The CDR3 loop spans 14 amino acids. After removal of 3 bases from V and 2 bases from J, the junction contained 3 bases not matched to a gene. CDR1 is LNHNV, CDR2 YYDKDF, per germline (reference sequence). CDR3 sequence (DNA): TGTGCCACCAGCAGTAGGGACAGAAACTATGGCTACACCTTC. It is translated as CATSSRDRNYGYTF.